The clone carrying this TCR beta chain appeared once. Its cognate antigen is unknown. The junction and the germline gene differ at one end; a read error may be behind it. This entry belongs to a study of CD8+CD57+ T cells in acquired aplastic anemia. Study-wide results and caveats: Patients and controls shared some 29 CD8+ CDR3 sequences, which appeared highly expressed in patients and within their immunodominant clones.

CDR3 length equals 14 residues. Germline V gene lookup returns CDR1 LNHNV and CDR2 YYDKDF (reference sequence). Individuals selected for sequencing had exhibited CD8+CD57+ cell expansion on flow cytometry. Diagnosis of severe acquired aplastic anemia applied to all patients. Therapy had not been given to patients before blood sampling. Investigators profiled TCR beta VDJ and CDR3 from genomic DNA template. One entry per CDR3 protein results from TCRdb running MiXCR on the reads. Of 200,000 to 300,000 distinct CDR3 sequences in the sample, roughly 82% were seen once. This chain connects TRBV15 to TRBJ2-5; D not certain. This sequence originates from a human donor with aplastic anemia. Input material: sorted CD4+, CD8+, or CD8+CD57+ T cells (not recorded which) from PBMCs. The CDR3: CATTRGSARETQYF. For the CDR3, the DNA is TGTGCCACCACCAGAGGCAGCGCGAGAGAGACCCAGTACTTC.